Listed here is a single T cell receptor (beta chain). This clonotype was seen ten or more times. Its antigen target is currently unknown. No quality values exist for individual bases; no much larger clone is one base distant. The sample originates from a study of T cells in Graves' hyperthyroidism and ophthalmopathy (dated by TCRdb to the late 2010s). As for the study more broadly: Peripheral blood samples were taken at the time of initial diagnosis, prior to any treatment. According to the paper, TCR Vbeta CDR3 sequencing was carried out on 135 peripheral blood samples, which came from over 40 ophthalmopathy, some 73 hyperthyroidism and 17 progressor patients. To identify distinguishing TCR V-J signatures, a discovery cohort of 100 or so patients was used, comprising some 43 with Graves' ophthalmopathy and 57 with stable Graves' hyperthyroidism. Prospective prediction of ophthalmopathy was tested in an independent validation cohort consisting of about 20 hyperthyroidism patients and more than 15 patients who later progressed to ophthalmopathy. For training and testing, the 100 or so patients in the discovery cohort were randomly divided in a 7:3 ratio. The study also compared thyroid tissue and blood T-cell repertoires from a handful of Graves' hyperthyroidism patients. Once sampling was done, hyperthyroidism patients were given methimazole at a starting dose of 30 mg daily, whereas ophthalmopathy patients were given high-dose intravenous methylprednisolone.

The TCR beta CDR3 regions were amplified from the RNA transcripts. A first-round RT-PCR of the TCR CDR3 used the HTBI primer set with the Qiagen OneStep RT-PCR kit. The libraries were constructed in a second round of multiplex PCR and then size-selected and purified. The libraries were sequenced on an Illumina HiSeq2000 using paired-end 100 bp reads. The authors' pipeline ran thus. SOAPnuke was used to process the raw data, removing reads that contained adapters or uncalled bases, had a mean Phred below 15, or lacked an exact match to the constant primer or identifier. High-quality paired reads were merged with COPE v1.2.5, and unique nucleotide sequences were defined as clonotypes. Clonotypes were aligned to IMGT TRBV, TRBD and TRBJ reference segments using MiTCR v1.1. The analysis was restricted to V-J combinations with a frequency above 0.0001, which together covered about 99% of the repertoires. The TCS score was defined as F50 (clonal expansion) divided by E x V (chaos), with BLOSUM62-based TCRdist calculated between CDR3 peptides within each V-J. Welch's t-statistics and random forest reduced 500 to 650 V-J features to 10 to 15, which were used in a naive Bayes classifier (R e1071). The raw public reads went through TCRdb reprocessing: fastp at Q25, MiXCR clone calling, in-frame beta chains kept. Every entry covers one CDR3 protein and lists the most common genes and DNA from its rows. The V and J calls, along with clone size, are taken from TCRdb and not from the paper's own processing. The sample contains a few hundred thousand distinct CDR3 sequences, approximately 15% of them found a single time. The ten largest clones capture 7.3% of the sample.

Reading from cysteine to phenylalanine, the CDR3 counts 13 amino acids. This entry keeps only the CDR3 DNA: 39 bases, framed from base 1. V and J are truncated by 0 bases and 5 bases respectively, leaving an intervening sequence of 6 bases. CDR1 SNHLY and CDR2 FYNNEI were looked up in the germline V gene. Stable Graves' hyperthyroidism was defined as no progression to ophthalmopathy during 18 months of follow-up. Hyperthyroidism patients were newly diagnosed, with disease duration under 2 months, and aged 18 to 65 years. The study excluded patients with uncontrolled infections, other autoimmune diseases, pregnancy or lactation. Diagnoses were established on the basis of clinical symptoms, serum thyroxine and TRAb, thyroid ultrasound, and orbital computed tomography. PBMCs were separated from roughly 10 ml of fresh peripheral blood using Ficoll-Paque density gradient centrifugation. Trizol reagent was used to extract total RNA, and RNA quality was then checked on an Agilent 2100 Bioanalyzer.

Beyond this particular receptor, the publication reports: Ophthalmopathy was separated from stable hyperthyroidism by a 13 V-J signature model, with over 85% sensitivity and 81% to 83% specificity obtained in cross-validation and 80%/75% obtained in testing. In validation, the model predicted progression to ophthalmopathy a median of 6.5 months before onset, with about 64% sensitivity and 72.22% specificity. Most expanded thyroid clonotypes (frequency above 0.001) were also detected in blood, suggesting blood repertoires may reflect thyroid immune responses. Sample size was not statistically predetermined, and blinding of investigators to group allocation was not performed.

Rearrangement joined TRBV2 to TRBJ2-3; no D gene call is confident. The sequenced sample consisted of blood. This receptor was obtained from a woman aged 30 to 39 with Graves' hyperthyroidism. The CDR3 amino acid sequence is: CASSEAGIDTQYF. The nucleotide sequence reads TGTGCCAGCAGTGAAGCGGGAATAGATACGCAGTATTTT.